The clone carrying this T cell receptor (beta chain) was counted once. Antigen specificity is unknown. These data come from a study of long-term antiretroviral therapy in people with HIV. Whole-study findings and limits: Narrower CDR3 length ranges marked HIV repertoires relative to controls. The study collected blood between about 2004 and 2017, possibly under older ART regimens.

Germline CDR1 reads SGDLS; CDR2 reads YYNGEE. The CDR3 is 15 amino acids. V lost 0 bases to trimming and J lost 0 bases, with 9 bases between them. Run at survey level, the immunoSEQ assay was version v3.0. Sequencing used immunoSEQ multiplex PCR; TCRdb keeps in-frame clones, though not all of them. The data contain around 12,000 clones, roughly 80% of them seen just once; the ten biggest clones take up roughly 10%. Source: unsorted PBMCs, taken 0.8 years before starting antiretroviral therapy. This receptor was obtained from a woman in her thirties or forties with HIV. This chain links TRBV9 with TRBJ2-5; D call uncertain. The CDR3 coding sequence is TGTGCCAGCAGCGTAGGAGTGGGTAACCAAGAGACCCAGTACTTC. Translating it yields CASSVGVGNQETQYF.